This record concerns one T cell receptor beta chain sequence. The sample belongs to a study of OX40 agonist ivuxolimab in advanced cancers. This table comes from immunoSEQ multiplex PCR, and its TCRdb copy is limited to in-frame clones, with some not included. The sample carries 55,000 to 75,000 clones, approximately 81% recorded once. Germline V gene data show CDR1 as SGHVS and CDR2 as FQNEAQ. The CDR3 is 14 residues long. The receptor comes from an adult with an advanced solid tumor such as melanoma, head and neck, liver or kidney cancer. This chain joins TRBV7-8 and TRBJ2-5; 7 bases are shared with TRBD2. The J call is uncertain, as TRBJ2-7 better fits the DNA end. This specimen consisted of CD4+ or CD8+ T cells sorted from blood, obtained in a trial of the OX40 agonist ivuxolimab. The CDR3 sequence: CASSFGRTDYEQYF. The CDR3 nucleotides read TGTGCCAGCAGCTTCGGGAGGACGGACTACGAGCAGTACTTC.